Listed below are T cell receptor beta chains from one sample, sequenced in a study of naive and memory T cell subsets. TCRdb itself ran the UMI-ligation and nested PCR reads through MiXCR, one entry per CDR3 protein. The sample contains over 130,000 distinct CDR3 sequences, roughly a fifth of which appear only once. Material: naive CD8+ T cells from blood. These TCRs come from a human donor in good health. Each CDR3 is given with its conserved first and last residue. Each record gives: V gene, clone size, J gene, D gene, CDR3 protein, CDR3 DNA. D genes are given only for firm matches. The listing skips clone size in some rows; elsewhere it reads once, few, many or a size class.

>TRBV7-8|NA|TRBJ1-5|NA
CASSLGARVGNQPQHF
TGTGCCAGCAGCTTAGGTGCCAGGGTGGGCAATCAGCCCCAGCATTTT
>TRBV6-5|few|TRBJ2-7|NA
CASSYVQKNSYEQYF
TGTGCCAGCAGTTACGTTCAGAAAAACTCCTACGAGCAGTACTTC
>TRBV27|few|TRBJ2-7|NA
CASSRGLPYEQYF
TGTGCCAGCAGCCGAGGACTTCCCTACGAGCAGTACTTC
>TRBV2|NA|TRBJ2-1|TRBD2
CASSDKSSGSNEQFF
TGTGCCAGCAGTGATAAGTCTAGCGGTAGCAATGAGCAGTTCTTC
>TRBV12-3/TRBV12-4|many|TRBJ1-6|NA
CASSFQVSMQMSSYNSPLHF
TGTGCCAGCAGTTTCCAGGTTTCGATGCAGATGAGCTCCTATAATTCACCCCTCCACTTT
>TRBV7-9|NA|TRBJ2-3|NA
CASRSGIEITDTQYF
TGTGCCAGCCGATCCGGGATAGAAATCACAGATACGCAGTATTTT
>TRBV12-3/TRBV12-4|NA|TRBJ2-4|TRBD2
CASRPGLALDIQYF
TGTGCCAGCAGGCCGGGACTAGCTTTGGACATTCAGTACTTC
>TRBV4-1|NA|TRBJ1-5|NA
CASSQQGNHQPQHF
TGCGCCAGCAGCCAACAGGGCAACCATCAGCCCCAGCATTTT
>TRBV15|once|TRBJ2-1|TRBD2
CATSSRTSGYNEQFF
TGTGCCACCAGCTCCCGGACTAGCGGTTACAATGAGCAGTTCTTC
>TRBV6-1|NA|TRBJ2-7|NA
CASSEGGAYEQYF
TGTGCCAGCAGTGAAGGGGGGGCTTACGAGCAGTACTTC
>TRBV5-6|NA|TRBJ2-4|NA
CASSFETKNIQYF
TGTGCCAGCAGCTTCGAGACCAAAAACATTCAGTACTTC
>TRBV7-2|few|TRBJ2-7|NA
CASIDGISLASEQYF
TGTGCCAGTATAGACGGGATATCTCTGGCCTCCGAGCAGTACTTC
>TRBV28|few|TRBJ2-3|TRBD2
CASSLPLAATDTQYF
TGTGCCAGCAGTTTACCGCTAGCGGCCACAGATACGCAGTATTTT
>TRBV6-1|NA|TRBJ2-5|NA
CASSEAGSGETQYF
TGTGCCAGCAGTGAAGCGGGTTCAGGAGAGACCCAGTACTTC
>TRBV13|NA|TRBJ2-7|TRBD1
CASIGPGQGQDEQYF
TGTGCCAGCATAGGGCCGGGACAGGGACAAGACGAGCAGTACTTC
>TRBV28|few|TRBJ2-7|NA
CASSSGDTAEQYF
TGTGCCAGCAGTTCTGGGGACACCGCCGAGCAGTACTTC
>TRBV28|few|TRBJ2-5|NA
CASSYPPADRKETQYF
TGTGCCAGCAGTTATCCCCCGGCAGACCGGAAAGAGACCCAGTACTTC
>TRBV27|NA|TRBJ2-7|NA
CASNSGAYEQYF
TGTGCCAGCAACTCCGGAGCCTACGAGCAGTACTTC
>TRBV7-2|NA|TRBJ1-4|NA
CASSIYRAGYNEKLFF
TGTGCCAGCAGCATTTACAGGGCTGGGTATAATGAAAAACTGTTTTTT
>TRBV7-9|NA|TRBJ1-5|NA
CASSLAQGPGQPQHF
TGTGCCAGCAGCTTAGCGCAGGGTCCGGGGCAGCCCCAGCATTTT
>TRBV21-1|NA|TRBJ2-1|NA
CASSKAAGVNEQFF
TGTGCCAGCAGCAAAGCGGCAGGGGTCAATGAGCAGTTCTTC
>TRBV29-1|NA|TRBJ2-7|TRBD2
CSGGLAGYEQYF
TGCAGCGGGGGACTAGCGGGCTACGAGCAGTACTTC
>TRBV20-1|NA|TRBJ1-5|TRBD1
CSASFIVRGPEISNQPQHF
TGCAGTGCTAGTTTCATAGTTAGGGGGCCTGAGATTAGCAATCAGCCCCAGCATTTT
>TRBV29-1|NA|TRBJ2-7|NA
CSVEEWGEGGGSYEQYF
TGCAGCGTTGAAGAGTGGGGAGAGGGGGGAGGGTCCTACGAGCAGTACTTC
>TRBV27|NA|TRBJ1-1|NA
CASSLLGGGTEAFF
TGTGCCAGCAGTTTATTGGGGGGAGGAACTGAAGCTTTCTTT
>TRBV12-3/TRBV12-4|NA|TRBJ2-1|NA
CASSFGAYNEQFF
TGTGCCAGCAGTTTTGGGGCCTACAATGAGCAGTTCTTC